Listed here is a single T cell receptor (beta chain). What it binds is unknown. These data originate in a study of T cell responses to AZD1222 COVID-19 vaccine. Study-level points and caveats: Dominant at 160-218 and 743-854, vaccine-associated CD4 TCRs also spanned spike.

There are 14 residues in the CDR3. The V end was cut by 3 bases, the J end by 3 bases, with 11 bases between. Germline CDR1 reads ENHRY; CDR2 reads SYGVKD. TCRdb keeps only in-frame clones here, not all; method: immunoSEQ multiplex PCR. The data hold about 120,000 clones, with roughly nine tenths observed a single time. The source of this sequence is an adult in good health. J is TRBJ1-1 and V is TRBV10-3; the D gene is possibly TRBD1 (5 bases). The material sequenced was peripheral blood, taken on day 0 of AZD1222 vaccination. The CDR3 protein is CAISERGADTEAFF. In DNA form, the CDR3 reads TGTGCCATCAGTGAAAGGGGAGCGGACACTGAAGCTTTCTTT.